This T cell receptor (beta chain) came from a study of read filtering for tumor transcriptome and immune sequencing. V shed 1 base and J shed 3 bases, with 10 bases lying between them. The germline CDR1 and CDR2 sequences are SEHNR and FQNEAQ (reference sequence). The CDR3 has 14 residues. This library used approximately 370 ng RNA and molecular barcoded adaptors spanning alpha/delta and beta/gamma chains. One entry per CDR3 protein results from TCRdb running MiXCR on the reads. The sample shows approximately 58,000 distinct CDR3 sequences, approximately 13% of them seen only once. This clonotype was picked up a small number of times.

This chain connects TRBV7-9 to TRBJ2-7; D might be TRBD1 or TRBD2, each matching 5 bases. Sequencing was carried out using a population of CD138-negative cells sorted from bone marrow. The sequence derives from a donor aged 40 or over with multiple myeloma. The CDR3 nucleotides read TGTGCCAGCAGCTTAGATTGGGGGAGCTACGAGCAGTACTTC. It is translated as CASSLDWGSYEQYF.